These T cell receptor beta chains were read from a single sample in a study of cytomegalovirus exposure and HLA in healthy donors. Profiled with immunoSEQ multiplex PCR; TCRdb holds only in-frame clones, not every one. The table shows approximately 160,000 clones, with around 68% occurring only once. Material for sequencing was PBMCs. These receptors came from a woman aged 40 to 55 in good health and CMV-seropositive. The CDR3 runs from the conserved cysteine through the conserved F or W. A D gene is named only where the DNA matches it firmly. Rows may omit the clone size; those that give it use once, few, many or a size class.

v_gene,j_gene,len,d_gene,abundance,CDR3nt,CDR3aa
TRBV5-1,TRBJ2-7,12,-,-,TGCGCCAGCAGCACAGGGTCGTACGAGCAGTACTTC,CASSTGSYEQYF
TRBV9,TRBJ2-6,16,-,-,TGTGCCAGCAGCGTGGACGGACAAAATGGGGCCAACGTCCTGACTTTC,CASSVDGQNGANVLTF
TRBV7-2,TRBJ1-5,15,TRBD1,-,TGTGCCAGCAGCTTGGGACAGTCGGGCAATCAGCCCCAGCATTTT,CASSLGQSGNQPQHF
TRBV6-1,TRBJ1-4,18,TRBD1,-,TGTGCCAGCAGTGACAGGGGCTTCGGACAGGTCCAGCTCCGAAAACTGTTTTTT,CASSDRGFGQVQLRKLFF
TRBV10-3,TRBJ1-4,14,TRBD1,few,TGTGCCATCAGAGCAGGGGGCCGGGATGAAAAACTGTTTTTT,CAIRAGGRDEKLFF
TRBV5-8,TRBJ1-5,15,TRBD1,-,TGTGCCAGCAGTCCGGGACAGGGGTACAATCAGCCCCAGCATTTT,CASSPGQGYNQPQHF
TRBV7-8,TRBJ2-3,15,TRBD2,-,TGTGCCAGCAGCCCTGGGTCTAGCGGGGGGGCTTTGCAGTATTTT,CASSPGSSGGALQYF
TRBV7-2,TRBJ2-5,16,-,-,TGTGCCAGCAGCCCCACCGAGGAGGGCCACCGAGAGACCCAGTACTTC,CASSPTEEGHRETQYF
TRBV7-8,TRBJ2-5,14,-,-,TGTGCCAGCAGCTTAGCGACTTGGCAAGAGACCCAGTACTTC,CASSLATWQETQYF
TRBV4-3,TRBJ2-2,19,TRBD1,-,TGCGCCAGCAGCCGAGACATGGGACAGGGGGTGTCTAGCACCGGGGAGCTGTTTTTT,CASSRDMGQGVSSTGELFF
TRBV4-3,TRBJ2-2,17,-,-,TGCGCCAGCAGCCAAGAATTCGGGACTCAGAACACCGGGGAGCTGTTTTTT,CASSQEFGTQNTGELFF
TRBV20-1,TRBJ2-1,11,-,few,TGCAGTGCTGCACGGAGGGATGAGCAGTTCTTC,CSAARRDEQFF
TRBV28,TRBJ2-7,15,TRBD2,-,TGTGCCAGCAGTCCGACTAGCGGGAGTATATACGAGCAGTACTTC,CASSPTSGSIYEQYF
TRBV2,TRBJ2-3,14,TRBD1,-,TGTGCCAGCAGTGATGGGACAGGCACAGATACGCAGTATTTT,CASSDGTGTDTQYF
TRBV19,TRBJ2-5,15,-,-,TGTGCCAGTAGTATAGGTACGACTAGTCAAGAGACCCAGTACTTC,CASSIGTTSQETQYF
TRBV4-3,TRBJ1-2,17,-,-,TGCGCCAGCAGCCAAGGTTGGGGGGGGGCGCTTGGCTATGGCTACACCTTC,CASSQGWGGALGYGYTF
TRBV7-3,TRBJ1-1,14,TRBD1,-,TGTGCCAGCAGCTCCGGACAGGGGATGACTGAAGCTTTCTTT,CASSSGQGMTEAFF
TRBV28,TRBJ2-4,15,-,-,TGTGCCAGCAGTCCAGGGGCGGGGGAGAAAAACATTCAGTACTTC,CASSPGAGEKNIQYF
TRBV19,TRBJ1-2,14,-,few,TGTGCCAGTAGTATTGGTTCAGGGGACTATGGCTACACCTTC,CASSIGSGDYGYTF
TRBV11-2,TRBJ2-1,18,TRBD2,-,TGTGCCAGCAGCTTAGGACTAGCGGGGCAGAGCTCCTACAATGAGCAGTTCTTC,CASSLGLAGQSSYNEQFF
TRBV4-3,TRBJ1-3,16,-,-,TGCGCCAGCAGCCAAGATTCCCCCAGGGGCGGCAACACCATATATTTT,CASSQDSPRGGNTIYF
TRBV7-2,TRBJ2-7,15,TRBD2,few,TGTGCCAGCAGCTGGAGCGGGGGGGCTGTCCACGAGCAGTACTTC,CASSWSGGAVHEQYF
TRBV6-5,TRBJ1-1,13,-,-,TGTGCCAGCACAGACACAACGAACCCTGAAGCTTTCTTT,CASTDTTNPEAFF
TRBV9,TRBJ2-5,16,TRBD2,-,TGTGCCAGCAGCGTGGCGACTAGCGGGAGTCAAGAGACCCAGTACTTC,CASSVATSGSQETQYF
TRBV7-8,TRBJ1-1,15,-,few,TGTGCCAGCAGCTTAAATCCCGGGTCCCGGCCTGAAGCTTTCTTT,CASSLNPGSRPEAFF
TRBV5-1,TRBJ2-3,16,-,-,TGCGCCAGCAGCGGCGGGGCTAGCTCTAGCACAGATACGCAGTATTTT,CASSGGASSSTDTQYF
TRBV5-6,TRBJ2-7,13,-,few,TGTGCCAGCAGCTTCCCCGCGAACGACGAGCAGTACTTC,CASSFPANDEQYF
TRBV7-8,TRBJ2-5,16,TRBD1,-,TGTGCCAGCAGCTTAGGGGCAGGGGGCCCGCAAGAGACCCAGTACTTC,CASSLGAGGPQETQYF
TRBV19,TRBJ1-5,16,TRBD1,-,TGTGCCAGTAGCAGACCACAGGGGGGCGGCAATCAGCCCCAGCATTTT,CASSRPQGGGNQPQHF
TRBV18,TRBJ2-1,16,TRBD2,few,TGTGCCAGCTCACCTACCGGGGGGAGCTCCTACAATGAGCAGTTCTTC,CASSPTGGSSYNEQFF
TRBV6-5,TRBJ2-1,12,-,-,TGTGCCAGCAGTTACTCGGGAGGTGAGCAGTTCTTC,CASSYSGGEQFF
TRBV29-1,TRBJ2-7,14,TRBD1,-,TGCAGCGTTGTTCCCGGGACAGGGGCCGGGGAGCAGTACTTC,CSVVPGTGAGEQYF
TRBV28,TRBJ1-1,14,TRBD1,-,TGTGCCAGCAGTTGGGACAGACCGAACACTGAAGCTTTCTTT,CASSWDRPNTEAFF
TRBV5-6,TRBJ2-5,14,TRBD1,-,TGTGCCAGCAGGGCCGGACAGGGTTATCAGACCCAGTACTTC,CASRAGQGYQTQYF
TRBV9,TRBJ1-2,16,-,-,TGTGCCAGCAGCCCGCATCGGAATTTGGGGGGCTATGGCTACACCTTC,CASSPHRNLGGYGYTF
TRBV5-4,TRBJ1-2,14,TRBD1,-,TGTGCCAGCTTACTACAGGGGGCAGACTATGGCTACACCTTC,CASLLQGADYGYTF
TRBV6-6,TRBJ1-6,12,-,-,TGTGCCAGCAGCAGGGAAAATTCACCCCTCCACTTT,CASSRENSPLHF
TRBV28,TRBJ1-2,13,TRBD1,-,TGTGCCAGCAGTTCCGGGACAGGGGGTGGCTACACCTTC,CASSSGTGGGYTF
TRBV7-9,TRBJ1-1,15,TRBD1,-,TGTGCCAGCAGCTTATCTACCCGGACAGGGAGTGAAGCTTTCTTT,CASSLSTRTGSEAFF